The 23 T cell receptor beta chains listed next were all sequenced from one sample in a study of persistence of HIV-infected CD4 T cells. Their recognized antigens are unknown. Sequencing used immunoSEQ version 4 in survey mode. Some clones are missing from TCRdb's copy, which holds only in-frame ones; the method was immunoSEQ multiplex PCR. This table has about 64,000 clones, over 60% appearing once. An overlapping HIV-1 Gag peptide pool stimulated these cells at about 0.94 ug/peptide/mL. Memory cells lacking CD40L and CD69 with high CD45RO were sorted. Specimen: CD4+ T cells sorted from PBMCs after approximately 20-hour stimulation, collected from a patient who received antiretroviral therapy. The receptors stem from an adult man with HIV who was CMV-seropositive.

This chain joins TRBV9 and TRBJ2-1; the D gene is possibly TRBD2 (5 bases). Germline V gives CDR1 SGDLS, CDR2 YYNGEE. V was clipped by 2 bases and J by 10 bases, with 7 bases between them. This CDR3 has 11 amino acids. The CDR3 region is CASSVEGEQFF. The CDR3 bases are TGTGCCAGCAGCGTCGAGGGAGAGCAGTTCTTC.

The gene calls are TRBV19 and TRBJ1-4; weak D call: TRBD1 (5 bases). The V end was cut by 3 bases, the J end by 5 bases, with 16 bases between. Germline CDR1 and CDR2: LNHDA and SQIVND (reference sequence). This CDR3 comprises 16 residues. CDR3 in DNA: TGTGCCAGTAGTATTGGGGGGGACGGACCCAATGAAAAACTGTTTTTT. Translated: CASSIGGDGPNEKLFF.

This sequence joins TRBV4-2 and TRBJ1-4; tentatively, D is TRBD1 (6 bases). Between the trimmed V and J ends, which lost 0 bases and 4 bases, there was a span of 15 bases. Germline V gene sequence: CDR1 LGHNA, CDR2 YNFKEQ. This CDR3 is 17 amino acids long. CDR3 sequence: CASSQEGGGLSNEKLFF. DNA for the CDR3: TGTGCCAGCAGCCAAGAAGGTGGGGGGCTTAGTAATGAAAAACTGTTTTTT.

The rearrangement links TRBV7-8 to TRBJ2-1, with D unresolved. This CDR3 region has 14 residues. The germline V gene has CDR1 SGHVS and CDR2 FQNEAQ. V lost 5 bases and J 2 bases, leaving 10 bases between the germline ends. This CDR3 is CASSVVVAYNEQFF. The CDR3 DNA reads TGTGCCAGCAGCGTGGTGGTAGCCTACAATGAGCAGTTCTTC.

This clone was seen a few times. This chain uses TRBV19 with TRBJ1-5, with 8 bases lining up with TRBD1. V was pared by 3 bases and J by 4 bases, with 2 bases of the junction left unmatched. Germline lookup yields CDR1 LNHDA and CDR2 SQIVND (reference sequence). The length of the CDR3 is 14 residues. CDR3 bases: TGTGCCAGTAGTATCGGGACAGGTAATCAGCCCCAGCATTTT. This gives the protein CASSIGTGNQPQHF.

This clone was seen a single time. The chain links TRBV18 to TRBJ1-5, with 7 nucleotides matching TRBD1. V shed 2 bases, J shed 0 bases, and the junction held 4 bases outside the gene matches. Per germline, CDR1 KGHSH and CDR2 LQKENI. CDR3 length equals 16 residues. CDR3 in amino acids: CASSPRQGDSNQPQHF. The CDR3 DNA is TGTGCCAGCTCACCAAGACAGGGCGATAGCAATCAGCCCCAGCATTTT.

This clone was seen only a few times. The CDR3 DNA sequence: TGTGCCAGCCTGTTAAGGGCGAACACTGAAGCTTTCTTT. Its protein is CASLLRANTEAFF. The chain links TRBV12-3 or TRBV12-4 to TRBJ1-1, with D unclear. This CDR3 is built from 13 residues. V was cut by 8 bases and J by 1 base, with 11 bases left in between.

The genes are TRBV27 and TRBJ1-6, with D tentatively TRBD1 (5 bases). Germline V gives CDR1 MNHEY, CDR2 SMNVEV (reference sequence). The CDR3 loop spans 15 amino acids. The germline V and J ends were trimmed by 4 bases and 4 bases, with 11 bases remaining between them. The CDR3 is CASSSDSEYNSPLHF. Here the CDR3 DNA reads TGTGCCAGCAGTTCCGACAGCGAGTATAATTCACCCCTCCACTTT.

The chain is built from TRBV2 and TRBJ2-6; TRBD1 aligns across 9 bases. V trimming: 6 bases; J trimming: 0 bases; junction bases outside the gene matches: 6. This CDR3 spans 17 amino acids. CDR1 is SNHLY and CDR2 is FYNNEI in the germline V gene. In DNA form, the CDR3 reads TGTGCCAGCAGCCCGGACAGGGGCTTCTCTGGGGCCAACGTCCTGACTTTC. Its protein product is CASSPDRGFSGANVLTF.

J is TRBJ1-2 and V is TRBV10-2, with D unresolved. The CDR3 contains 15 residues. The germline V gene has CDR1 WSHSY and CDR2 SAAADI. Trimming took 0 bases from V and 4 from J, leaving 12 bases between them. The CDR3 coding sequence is TGCGCCAGCAGTGAGTCGAAAGGGTCGGGCTATGGCTACACCTTC. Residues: CASSESKGSGYGYTF.

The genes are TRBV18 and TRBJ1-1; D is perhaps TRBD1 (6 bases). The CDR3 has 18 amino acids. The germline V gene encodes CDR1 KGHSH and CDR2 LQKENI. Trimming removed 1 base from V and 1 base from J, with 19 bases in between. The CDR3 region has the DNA TGTGCCAGCTCACCACTGGGCGCGGGCCAGGGGAAGAACACTGAAGCTTTCTTT. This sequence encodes CASSPLGAGQGKNTEAFF. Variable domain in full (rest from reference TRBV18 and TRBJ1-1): NAGVMQNPRHLVRRRGQEARLRCSPMKGHSHVYWYRQLPEEGLKFMVYLQKENIIDESGMPKERFSAEFPKEGPSILRIQQVVRGDSAAYFCASSPLGAGQGKNTEAFFGQGTRLTVV.

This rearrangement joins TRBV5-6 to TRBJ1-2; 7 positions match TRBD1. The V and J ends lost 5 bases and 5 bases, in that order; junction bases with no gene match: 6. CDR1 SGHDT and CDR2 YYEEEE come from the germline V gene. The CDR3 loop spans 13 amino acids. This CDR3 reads CASRQTGSYGYTF. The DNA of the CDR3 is TGTGCCAGCAGGCAGACAGGGTCGTATGGCTACACCTTC.

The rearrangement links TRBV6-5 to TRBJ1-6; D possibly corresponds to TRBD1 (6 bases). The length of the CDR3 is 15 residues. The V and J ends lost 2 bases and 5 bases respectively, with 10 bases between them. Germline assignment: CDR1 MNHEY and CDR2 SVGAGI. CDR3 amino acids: CASSYHTGNNSPLHF. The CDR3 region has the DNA TGTGCCAGCAGTTACCACACAGGGAATAATTCACCCCTCCACTTT.

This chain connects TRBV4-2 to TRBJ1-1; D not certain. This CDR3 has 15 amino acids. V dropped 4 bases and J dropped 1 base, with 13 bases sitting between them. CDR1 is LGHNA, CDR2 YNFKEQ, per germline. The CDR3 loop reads CASSPDTGTNTEAFF. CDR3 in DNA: TGTGCCAGCAGCCCCGACACCGGAACGAACACTGAAGCTTTCTTT.

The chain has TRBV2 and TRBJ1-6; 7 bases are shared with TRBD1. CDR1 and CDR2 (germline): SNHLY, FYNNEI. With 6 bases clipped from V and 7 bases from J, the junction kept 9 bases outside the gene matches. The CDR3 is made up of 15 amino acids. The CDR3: CASRKLGQENSPLHF. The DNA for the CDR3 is TGTGCCAGCAGGAAGCTTGGACAGGAGAATTCACCCCTCCACTTT.

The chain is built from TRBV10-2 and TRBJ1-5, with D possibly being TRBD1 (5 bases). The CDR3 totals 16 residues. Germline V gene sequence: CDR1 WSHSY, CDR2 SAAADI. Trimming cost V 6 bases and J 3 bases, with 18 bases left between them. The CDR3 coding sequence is TGCGCCAGCAGCTCGACAAGCGGGGGGAACAATCAGCCCCAGCATTTT. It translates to CASSSTSGGNNQPQHF.

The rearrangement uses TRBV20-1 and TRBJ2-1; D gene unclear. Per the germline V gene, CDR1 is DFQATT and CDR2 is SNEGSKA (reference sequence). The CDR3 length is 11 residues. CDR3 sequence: CTALNYNEQFF. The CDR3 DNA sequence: TGCACCGCCCTTAACTACAATGAGCAGTTCTTC.

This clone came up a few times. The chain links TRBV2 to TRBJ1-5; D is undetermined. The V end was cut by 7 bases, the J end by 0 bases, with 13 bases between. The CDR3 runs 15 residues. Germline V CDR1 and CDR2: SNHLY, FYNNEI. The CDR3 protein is CASKEGLYSNQPQHF. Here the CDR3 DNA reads TGTGCCAGCAAGGAAGGGCTCTATAGCAATCAGCCCCAGCATTTT.

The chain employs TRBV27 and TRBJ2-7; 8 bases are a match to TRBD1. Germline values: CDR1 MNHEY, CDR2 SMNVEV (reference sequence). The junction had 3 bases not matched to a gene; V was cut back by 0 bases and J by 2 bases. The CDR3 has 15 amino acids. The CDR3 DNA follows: TGTGCCAGCAGTTTATCAGGGACAGGAGCCTACGAGCAGTACTTC. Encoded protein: CASSLSGTGAYEQYF.

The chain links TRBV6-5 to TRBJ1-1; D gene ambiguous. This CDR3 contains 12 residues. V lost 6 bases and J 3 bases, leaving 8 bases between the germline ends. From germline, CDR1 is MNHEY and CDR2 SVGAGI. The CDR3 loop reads CASRSLDTEAFF. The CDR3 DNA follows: TGTGCCAGCAGGAGTTTGGACACTGAAGCTTTCTTT.

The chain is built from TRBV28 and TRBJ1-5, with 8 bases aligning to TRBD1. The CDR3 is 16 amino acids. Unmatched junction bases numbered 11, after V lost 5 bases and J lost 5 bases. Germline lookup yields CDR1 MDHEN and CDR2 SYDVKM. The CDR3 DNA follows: TGTGCCAGCAGTACAGGGGGGACCTTCGGAGATCAGCCCCAGCATTTT. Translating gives CASSTGGTFGDQPQHF.

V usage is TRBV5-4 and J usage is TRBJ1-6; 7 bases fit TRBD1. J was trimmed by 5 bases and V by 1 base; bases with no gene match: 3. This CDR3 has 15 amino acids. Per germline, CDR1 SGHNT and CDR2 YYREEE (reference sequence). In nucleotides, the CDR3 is TGTGCCAGCAGCTTGCCAGGGGGTAATAATTCACCCCTCCACTTT. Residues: CASSLPGGNNSPLHF.

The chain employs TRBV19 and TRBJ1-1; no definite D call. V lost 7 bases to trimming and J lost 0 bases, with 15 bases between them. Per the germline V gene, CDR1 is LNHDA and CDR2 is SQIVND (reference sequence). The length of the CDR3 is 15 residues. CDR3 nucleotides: TGTGCCAGTAAAAGCGGATCCCAATTGAACACTGAAGCTTTCTTT. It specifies CASKSGSQLNTEAFF.